This T cell receptor (beta chain) is from a study of blood T cell repertoires in COVID-19. Across the whole study: Acute and convalescent COVID-19 specimens originated in the United States, Italy and Spain. Sources were T cells, B-cell-depleted T cells, or PBMCs; the material itself was cDNA or gDNA.

It was during active infection that Seattle patients were enrolled and then longitudinally followed. This clone turned up a few times. The authors' processing: Amplifying reference gene primers gave estimates of nucleated cell counts. The assay was immunoSEQ multiplex PCR, and TCRdb's table has in-frame clones only and misses some. V, J and clone size are those of that table, while D and trimming were read from the DNA. Of about 200,000 clones in the sample, about 88% are singletons; the top ten hold 10%. The junction had 5 bases not matched to a gene; V was cut back by 5 bases and J by 3 bases. Germline CDR1 reads SGHTA; CDR2 reads FQGNSA. This CDR3 has 14 residues.

Sequencing was performed on peripheral blood. This rearrangement joins TRBV7-2 to TRBJ2-5; 8 nucleotides match TRBD2. The receptor was derived from a woman between 45 and 60 years old with COVID-19, enrolled during active disease. The CDR3 spells CASSRGLVKETQYF. CDR3 coding DNA: TGTGCCAGCAGCCGGGGACTAGTTAAAGAGACCCAGTACTTC.